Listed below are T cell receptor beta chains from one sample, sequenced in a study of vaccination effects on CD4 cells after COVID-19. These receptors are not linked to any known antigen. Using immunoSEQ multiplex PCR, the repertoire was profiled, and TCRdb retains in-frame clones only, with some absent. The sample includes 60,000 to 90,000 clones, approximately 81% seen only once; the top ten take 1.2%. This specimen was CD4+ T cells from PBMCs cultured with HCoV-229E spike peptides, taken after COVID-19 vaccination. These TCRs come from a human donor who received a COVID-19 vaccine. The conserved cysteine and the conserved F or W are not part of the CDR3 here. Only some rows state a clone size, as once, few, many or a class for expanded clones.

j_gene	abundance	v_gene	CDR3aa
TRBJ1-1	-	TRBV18	ASSQGQAPEAF
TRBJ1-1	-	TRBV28	ASSFGGAQDTEAF
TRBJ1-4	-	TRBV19	ASSYRGAVEKLF
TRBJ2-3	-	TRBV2	ASSRQGLTPDTQY
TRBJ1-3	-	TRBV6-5	ASSYRQGAGNTIY
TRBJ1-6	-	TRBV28	ASSPGGNSPLH
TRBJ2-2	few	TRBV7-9	ASSLVVLTTGELF
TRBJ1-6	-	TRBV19	ATRDRASYGSPLH
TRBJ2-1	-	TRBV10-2	ASASLTRGTNEQF
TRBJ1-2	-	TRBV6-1	ASSEAAGGNYGYT
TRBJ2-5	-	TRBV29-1	SPVQGRAQY
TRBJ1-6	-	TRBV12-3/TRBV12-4	ASSTDTGSPLH
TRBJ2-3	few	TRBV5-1	ASSLGGGTDTQY
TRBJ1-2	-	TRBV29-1	SVEPGQGDGYT
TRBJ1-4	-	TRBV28	ASSLGLGEKLF